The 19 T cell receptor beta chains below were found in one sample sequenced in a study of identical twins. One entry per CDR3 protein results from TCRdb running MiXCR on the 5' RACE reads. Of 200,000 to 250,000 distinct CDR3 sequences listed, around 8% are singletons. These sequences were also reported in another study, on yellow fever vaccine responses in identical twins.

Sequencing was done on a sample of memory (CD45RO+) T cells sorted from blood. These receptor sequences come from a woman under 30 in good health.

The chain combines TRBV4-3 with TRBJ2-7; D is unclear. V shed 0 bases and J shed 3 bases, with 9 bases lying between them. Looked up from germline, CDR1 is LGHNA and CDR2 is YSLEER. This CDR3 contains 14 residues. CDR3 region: CASSQEIAYYEQYF. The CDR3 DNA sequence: TGCGCCAGCAGCCAAGAGATAGCTTACTACGAGCAGTACTTC.

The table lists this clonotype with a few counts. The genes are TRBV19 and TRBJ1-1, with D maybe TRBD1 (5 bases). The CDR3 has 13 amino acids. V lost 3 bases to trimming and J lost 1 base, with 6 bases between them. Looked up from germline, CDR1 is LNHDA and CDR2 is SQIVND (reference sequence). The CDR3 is CASSITGNTEAFF. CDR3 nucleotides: TGTGCCAGTAGTATTACAGGGAACACTGAAGCTTTCTTT.

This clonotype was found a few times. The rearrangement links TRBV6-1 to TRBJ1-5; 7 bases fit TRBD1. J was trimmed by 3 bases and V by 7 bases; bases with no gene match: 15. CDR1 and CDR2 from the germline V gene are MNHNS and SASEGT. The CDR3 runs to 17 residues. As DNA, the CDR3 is TGTGCCAGCAAAAATGGAGGAACAGGGGTCCACAATCAGCCCCAGCATTTT. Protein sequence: CASKNGGTGVHNQPQHF.

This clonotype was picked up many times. The CDR3 DNA reads TGCGCCAGCAGCTTGGGGCTCGCCAATGAGCAGTTCTTC. Its translation is CASSLGLANEQFF. The J gene is TRBJ2-1, the V gene TRBV5-1; D is unclear. Trimming pared 0 bases from V and 6 bases from J, leaving 7 bases between. Germline V gene sequence: CDR1 SGHRS, CDR2 YFSETQ. This CDR3 contains 13 residues. The full variable domain, its missing parts supplied by reference TRBV5-1 and TRBJ2-1, is KAGVTQTPRYLIKTRGQQVTLSCSPISGHRSVSWYQQTPGQGLQFLFEYFSETQRNKGNFPGRFSGRQFSNSRSEMNVSTLELGDSALYLCASSLGLANEQFFGPGTRLTVL.

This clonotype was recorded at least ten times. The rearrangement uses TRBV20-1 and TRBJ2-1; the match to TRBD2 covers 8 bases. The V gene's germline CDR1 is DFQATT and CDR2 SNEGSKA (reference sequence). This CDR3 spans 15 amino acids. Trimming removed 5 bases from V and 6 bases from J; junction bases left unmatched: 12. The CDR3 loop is CSALTGTREINEQFF. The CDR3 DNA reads TGCAGTGCTCTTACCGGGACTAGGGAGATCAATGAGCAGTTCTTC.

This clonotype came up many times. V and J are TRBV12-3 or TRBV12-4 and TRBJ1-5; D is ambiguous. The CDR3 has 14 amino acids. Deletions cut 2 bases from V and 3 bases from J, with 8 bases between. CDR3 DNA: TGTGCCAGCAGTTTAAAACAGAACAATCAGCCCCAGCATTTT. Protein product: CASSLKQNNQPQHF.

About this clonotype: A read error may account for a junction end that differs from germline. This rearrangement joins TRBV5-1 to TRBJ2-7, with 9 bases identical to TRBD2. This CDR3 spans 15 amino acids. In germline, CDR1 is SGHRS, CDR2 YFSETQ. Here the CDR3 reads CAGSLAETSGLGQYF. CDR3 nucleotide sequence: TGCGCCGGCAGCTTGGCCGAGACTAGCGGCCTCGGGCAGTACTTC.

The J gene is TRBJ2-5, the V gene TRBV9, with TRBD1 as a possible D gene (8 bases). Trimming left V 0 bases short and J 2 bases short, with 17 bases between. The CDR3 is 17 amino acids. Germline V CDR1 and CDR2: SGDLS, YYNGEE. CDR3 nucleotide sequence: TGTGCCAGCAGCGTAGCTTTGGACAGGGAGGGTCAAGAGACCCAGTACTTC. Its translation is CASSVALDREGQETQYF.

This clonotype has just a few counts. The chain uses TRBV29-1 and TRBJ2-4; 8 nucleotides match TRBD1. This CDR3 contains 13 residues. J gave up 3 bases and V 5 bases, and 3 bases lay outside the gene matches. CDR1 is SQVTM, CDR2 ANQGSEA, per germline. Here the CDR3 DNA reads TGCAGCGTTTCCGGACAGGGCAAAAACATTCAGTACTTC. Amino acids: CSVSGQGKNIQYF.

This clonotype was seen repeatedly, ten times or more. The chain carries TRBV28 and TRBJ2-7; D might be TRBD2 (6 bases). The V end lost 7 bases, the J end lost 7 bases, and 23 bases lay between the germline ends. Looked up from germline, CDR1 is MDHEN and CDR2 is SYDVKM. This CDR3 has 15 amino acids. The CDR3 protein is CASNGSEGRMREQYF. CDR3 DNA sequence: TGTGCCAGCAATGGTTCAGAGGGGAGGATGAGAGAGCAGTACTTC.

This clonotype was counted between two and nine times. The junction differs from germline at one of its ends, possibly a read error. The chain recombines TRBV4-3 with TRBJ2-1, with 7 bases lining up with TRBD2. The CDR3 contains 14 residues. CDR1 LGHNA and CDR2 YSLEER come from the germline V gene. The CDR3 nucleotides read TGCGCCAGCAGCCAAGCCTCAGATCTAGCGGTTATGGTCTTC. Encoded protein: CASSQASDLAVMVF.

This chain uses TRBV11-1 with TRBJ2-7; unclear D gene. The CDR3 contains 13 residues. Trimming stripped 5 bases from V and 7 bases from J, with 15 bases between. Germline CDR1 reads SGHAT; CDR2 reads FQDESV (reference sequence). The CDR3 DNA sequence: TGTGCCAGCAGCAACCCCCTAAGCCGGGAGCAGTACTTC. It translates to CASSNPLSREQYF.

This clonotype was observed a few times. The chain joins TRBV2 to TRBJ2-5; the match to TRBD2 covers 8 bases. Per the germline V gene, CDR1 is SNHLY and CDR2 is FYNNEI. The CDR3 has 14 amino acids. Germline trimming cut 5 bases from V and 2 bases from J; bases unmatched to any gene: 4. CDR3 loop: CASSSLAEQETQYF. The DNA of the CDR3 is TGTGCCAGCAGTTCACTAGCGGAACAAGAGACCCAGTACTTC. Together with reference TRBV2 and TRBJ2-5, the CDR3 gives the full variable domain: EPEVTQTPSHQVTQMGQEVILRCVPISNHLYFYWYRQILGQKVEFLVSFYNNEISEKSEIFDDQFSVERPDGSNFTLKIRSTKLEDSAMYFCASSSLAEQETQYFGPGTRLLVL.

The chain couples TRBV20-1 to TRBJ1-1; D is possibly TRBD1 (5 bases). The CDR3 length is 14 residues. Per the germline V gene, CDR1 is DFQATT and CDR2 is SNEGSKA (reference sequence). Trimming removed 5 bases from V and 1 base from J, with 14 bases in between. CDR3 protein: CSAGMIGGNTEAFF. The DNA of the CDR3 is TGCAGTGCTGGGATGATTGGGGGGAACACTGAAGCTTTCTTT.

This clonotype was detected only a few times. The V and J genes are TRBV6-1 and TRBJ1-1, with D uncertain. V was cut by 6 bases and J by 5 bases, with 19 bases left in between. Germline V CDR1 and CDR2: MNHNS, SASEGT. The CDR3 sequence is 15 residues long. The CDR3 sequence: CASSPPRTQKTEAFF. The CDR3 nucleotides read TGTGCCAGCAGCCCCCCGCGGACTCAGAAGACTGAAGCTTTCTTT.

Written as DNA, the CDR3 is TGCAGTGCTAACGGGAGTCCGGTTGGAGAGACAGATACGCAGTATTTT. Encoded protein: CSANGSPVGETDTQYF. V usage is TRBV20-1 and J usage is TRBJ2-3; D is possibly TRBD2 (6 bases). Trimming removed 4 bases from V and 3 bases from J, with 20 bases in between. The CDR3 sequence is 16 residues long. Per germline, CDR1 DFQATT and CDR2 SNEGSKA (reference sequence).

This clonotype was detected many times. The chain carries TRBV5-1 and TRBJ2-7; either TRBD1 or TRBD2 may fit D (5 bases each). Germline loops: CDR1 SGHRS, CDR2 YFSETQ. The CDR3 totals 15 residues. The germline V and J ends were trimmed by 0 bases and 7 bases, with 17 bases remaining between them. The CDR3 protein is CASSLGDRTTGEQYF. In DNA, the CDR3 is TGCGCCAGCAGCTTGGGGGATCGGACAACGGGGGAGCAGTACTTC.

The CDR3 protein is CACVDRTGTFYEQYF. As DNA, the CDR3 is TGTGCCTGCGTAGATCGGACAGGAACTTTCTACGAGCAGTACTTC. The rearrangement uses TRBV6-2 or TRBV6-3 and TRBJ2-7; the match to TRBD1 covers 7 bases. The CDR3 length is 15 residues. Germline CDR1 and CDR2: MNHEY and SVGEGT. Unmatched junction bases numbered 16, after V lost 11 bases and J lost 3 bases.

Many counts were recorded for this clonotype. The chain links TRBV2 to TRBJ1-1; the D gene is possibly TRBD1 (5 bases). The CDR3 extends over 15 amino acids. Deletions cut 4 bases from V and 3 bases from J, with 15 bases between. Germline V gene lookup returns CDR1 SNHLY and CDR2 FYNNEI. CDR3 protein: CASSVNRLGDTEAFF. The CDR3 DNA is TGTGCCAGCAGTGTGAACAGGTTGGGGGACACTGAAGCTTTCTTT.